The TCR beta chain under discussion was sequenced for a study of T cell changes during pregnancy in multiple sclerosis. The CDR3 loop spans 12 amino acids. Looked up from germline, CDR1 is MNHEY and CDR2 is SVGAGI. Trimming stripped 6 bases from V and 5 bases from J, with 10 bases between. TCRdb's table, derived via immunoSEQ multiplex PCR, lists solely in-frame clones and lacks some. The sample lists approximately 40,000 clones; 92% were seen once. The source was CD8+ T cells from peripheral blood mononuclear cells, collected in the third trimester of pregnancy. The TCR sequence derives from a female donor with multiple sclerosis, enrolled in a pregnancy study. The genes are TRBV6-5 and TRBJ1-2; perhaps TRBD1 as D (5 bases). The CDR3 here is CASSPEGYGYTF. DNA of the CDR3: TGTGCCAGCAGCCCGGAGGGGTATGGCTACACCTTC.